This TCR beta chain was sequenced in a study of cytomegalovirus exposure and HLA in healthy donors. With 60 Vbeta and 13 Jbeta primers, the PCR was carried out. Sequenced by immunoSEQ multiplex PCR; TCRdb stores in-frame clones only, minus some. The sample contains roughly 160,000 clones, roughly 79% of which appear only once. Overall study findings and caveats: In a later analysis, TCR beta V- and J-gene trimming was associated with a missense DCLRE1C variant. When analyzed later, the rates of TCR association showed variation by HLA locus, with DRB1 the most and HLA-C the fewest. The study designated 150 or so TCR beta chains cytomegalovirus-associated. Per a later analysis, HLA-associated TCR beta chains showed more clonal expansion than other, equally common TCR beta chains.

The CDR3 is made up of 16 amino acids. V shed 4 bases, J shed 6 bases, and the junction held 10 bases outside the gene matches. Germline V gene sequence: CDR1 LGHNA, CDR2 YSLEER. Concerning this clone: The antigen is not known.

The sample comprised PBMCs. The chain has TRBV4-3 and TRBJ2-4; 9 bases match TRBD1. This clonotype was sampled from a man aged 25 to 40 in good health and CMV-seronegative. The DNA for the CDR3 is TGCGCCAGCAGCCTACGACCTACAGGGGGCGGAAACATTCAGTACTTC. As protein: CASSLRPTGGGNIQYF.